This note documents a single T cell receptor beta chain sequence. This sample is drawn from a study of blood T cell repertoires in COVID-19. Measured with immunoSEQ multiplex PCR; TCRdb has only the in-frame clones, and not every one. The table lists roughly 70,000 clones, roughly 91% of them singletons. Followed longitudinally, the Seattle patients had been enrolled during active infection. Trimming removed 3 bases from V and 5 bases from J; junction bases left unmatched: 8. Germline CDR1 and CDR2: MDHEN and SYDVKM. CDR3 length: 16 residues. Sequencing used peripheral blood. The TCR sequence derives from a man aged 45-65 years with COVID-19, enrolled during active disease. The chain has TRBV28 and TRBJ2-2, with 8 bases aligning to TRBD1. The CDR3 bases are TGTGCCAGCAGTTTGGCGCAGGGGGCTGGTACCGGGGAGCTGTTTTTT. Translation: CASSLAQGAGTGELFF.